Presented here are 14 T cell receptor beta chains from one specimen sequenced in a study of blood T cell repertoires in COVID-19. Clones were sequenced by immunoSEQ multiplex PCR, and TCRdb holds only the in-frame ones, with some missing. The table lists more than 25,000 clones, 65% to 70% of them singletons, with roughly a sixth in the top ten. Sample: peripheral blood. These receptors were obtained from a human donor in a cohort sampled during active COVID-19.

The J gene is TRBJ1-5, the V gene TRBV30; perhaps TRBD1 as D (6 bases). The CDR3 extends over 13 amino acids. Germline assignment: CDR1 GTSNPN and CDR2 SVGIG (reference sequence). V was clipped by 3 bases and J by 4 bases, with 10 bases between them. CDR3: CAWSGTSNQPQHF. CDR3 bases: TGTGCCTGGAGCGGGACATCGAATCAGCCCCAGCATTTT.

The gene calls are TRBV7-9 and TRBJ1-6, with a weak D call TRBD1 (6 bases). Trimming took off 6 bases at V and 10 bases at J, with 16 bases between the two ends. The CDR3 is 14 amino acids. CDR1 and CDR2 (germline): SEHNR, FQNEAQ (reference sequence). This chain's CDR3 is CASSLTGFESPLHF. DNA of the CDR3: TGTGCCAGCAGTTTAACAGGGTTTGAGTCACCCCTCCACTTT.

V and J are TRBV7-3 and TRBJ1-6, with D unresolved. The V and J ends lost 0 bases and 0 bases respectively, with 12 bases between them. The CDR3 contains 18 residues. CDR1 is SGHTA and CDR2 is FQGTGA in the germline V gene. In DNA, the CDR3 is TGTGCCAGCAGCTTAACTCCACACCGGAGCTCCTATAATTCACCCCTCCACTTT. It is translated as CASSLTPHRSSYNSPLHF. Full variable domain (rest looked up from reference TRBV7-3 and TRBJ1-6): GAGVSQTPSNKVTEKGKYVELRCDPISGHTALYWYRQSLGQGPEFLIYFQGTGAADDSGLPNDRFFAVRPEGSVSTLKIQRTERGDSAVYLCASSLTPHRSSYNSPLHFGNGTRLTVT.

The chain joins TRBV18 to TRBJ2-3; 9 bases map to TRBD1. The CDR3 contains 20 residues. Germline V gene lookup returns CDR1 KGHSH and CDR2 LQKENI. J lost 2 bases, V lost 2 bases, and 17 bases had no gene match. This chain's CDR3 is CASSPGDREVTSKTTDTQYF. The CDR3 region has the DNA TGTGCCAGCTCACCAGGGGACAGGGAGGTTACGAGCAAAACCACAGATACGCAGTATTTT.

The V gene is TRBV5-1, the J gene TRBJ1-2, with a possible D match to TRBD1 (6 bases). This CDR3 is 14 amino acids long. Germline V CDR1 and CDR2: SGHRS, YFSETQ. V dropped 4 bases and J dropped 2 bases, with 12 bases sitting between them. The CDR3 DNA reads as TGCGCCAGCAGCCAAAACAGGGCCAACTATGGCTACACCTTC. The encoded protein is CASSQNRANYGYTF.

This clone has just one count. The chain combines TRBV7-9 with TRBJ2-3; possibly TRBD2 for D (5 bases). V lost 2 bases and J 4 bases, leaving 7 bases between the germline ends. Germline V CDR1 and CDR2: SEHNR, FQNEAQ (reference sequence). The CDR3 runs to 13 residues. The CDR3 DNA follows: TGTGCCAGCAGCTTATCGAGGGCAGATACGCAGTATTTT. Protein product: CASSLSRADTQYF.

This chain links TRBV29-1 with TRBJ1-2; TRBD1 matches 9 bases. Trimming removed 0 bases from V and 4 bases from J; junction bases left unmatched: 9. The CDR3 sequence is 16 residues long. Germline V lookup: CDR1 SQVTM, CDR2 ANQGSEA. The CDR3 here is CSVEDPRDRDSYGYTF. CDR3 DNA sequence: TGCAGCGTTGAAGATCCTCGGGACAGGGATTCCTATGGCTACACCTTC.

CDR3 in DNA: TGTGCCAGCAGCTTACTCCGGGACAGCTCCTATGGCTACACCTTC. Translation: CASSLLRDSSYGYTF. The chain has TRBV7-2 and TRBJ1-2; TRBD1 aligns across 7 bases. The CDR3 is 15 amino acids. V dropped 2 bases and J dropped 4; count of bases not matched to a gene: 7. CDR1 SGHTA and CDR2 FQGNSA come from the germline V gene.

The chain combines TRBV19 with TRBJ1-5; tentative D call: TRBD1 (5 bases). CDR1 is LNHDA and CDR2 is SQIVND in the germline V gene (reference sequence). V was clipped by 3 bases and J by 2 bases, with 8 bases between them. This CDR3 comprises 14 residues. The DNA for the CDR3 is TGTGCCAGTAGTATTAGGGGCGGCAATCAGCCCCAGCATTTT. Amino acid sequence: CASSIRGGNQPQHF.

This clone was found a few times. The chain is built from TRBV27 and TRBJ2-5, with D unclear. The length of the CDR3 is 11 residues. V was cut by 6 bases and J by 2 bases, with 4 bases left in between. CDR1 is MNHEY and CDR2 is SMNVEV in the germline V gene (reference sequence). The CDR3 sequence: CASSSQETQYF. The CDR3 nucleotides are TGTGCCAGCAGCTCGCAAGAGACCCAGTACTTC.

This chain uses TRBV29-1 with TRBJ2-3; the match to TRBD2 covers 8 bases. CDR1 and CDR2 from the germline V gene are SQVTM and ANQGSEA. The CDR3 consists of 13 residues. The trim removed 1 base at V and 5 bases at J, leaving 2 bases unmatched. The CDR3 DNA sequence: TGCAGCGTTGAAGGGACTAGCCGAGATACGCAGTATTTT. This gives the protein CSVEGTSRDTQYF.

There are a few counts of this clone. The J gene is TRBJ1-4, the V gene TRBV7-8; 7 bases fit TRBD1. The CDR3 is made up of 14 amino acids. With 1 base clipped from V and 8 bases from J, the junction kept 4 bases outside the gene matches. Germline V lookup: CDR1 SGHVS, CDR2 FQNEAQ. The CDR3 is CASSLGGGKEKLFF. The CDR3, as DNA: TGTGCCAGCAGCTTAGGAGGGGGCAAAGAAAAACTGTTTTTT.

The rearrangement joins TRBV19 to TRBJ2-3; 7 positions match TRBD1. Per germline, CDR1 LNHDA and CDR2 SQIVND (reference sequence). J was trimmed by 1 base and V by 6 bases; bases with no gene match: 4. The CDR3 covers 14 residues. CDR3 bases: TGTGCCAGTAGGAACAGGGGAGGCACAGATACGCAGTATTTT. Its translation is CASRNRGGTDTQYF. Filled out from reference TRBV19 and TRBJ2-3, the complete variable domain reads DGGITQSPKYLFRKEGQNVTLSCEQNLNHDAMYWYRQDPGQGLRLIYYSQIVNDFQKGDIAEGYSVSREKKESFPLTVTSAQKNPTAFYLCASRNRGGTDTQYFGPGTRLTVL.

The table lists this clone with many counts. The CDR3 nucleotides read TGCGCCAGCAGCCACCTCGACAGAAACTATGGCTACACCTTC. Amino acids: CASSHLDRNYGYTF. The chain has TRBV4-1 and TRBJ1-2, with D possibly TRBD1 on 5 matching bases. The CDR3 length is 14 residues. CDR1 is MGHRA, CDR2 YSYEKL, per germline. Trimming left V 3 bases short and J 2 bases short, with 10 bases between.